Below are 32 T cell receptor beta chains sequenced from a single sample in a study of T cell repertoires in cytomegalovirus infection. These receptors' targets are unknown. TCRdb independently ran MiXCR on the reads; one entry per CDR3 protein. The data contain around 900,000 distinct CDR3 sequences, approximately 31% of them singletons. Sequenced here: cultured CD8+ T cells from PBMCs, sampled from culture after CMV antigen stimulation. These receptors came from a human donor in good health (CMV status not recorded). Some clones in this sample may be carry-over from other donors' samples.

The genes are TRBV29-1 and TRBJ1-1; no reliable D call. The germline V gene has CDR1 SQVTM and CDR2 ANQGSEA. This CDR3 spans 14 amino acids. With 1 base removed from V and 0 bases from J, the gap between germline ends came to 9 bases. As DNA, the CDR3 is TGCAGCGTTGAAGGGGCTGTCATGAACACTGAAGCTTTCTTT. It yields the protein CSVEGAVMNTEAFF.

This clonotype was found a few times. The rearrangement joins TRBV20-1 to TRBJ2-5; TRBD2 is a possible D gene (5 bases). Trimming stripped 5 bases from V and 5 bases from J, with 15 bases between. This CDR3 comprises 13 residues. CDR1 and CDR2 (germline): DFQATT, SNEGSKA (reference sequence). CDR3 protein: CSALRARRETQYF. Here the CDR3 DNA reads TGCAGTGCTCTTAGGGCCCGGAGGGAGACCCAGTACTTC.

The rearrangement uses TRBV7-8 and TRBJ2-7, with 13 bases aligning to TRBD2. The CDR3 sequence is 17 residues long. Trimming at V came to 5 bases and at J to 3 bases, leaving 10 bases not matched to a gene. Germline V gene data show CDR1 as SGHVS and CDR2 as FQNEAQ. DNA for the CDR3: TGTGCCAGCAGCCTATCTTGGACTAGCGGGGGAGTCTACGAGCAGTACGTC. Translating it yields CASSLSWTSGGVYEQYV.

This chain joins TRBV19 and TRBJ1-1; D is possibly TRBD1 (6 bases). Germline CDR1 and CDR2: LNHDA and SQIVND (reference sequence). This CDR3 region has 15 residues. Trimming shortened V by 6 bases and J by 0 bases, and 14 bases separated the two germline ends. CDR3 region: CASSNIQGLNTEAFF. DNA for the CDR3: TGTGCCAGTAGCAACATACAGGGCCTGAACACTGAAGCTTTCTTT.

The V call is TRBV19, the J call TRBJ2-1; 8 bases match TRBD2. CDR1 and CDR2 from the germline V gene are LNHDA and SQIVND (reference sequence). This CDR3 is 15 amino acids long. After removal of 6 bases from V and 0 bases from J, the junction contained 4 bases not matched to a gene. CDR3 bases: TGTGCCAGTAGGGCCGCGGGGGGCTCCTACAATGAGCAGTTCTTC. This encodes CASRAAGGSYNEQFF.

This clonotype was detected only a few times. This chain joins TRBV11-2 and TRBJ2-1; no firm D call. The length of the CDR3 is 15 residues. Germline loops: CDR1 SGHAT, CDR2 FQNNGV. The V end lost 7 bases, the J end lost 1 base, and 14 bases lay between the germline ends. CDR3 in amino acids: CASTKGRVSYNEQFF. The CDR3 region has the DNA TGTGCCAGCACCAAAGGAAGGGTTTCCTACAATGAGCAGTTCTTC.

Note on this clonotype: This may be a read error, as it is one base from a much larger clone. Written as DNA, the CDR3 is TGTGCCAACAGCACTGCTGACTACAATGAGCAGTTCTTC. Translating it yields CANSTADYNEQFF. The chain joins TRBV7-6 to TRBJ2-1; D unclear. CDR3 size: 13 residues. Germline CDR1 and CDR2: SGHVS and FNYEAQ.

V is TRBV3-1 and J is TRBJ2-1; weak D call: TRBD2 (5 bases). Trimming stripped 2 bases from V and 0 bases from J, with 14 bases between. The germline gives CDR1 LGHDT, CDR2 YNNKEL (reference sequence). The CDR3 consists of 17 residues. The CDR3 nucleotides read TGTGCCAGCAGCCAAACCCCGACTATGAGCTCCTACAATGAGCAGTTCTTC. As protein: CASSQTPTMSSYNEQFF.

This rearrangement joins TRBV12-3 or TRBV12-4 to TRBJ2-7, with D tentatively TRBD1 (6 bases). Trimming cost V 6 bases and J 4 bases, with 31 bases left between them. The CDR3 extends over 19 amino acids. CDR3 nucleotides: TGTGCCAGCAGCAACCGACTGGCCCGGGACACAAACCCCCATTACGAGCAGTACGTC. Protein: CASSNRLARDTNPHYEQYV.

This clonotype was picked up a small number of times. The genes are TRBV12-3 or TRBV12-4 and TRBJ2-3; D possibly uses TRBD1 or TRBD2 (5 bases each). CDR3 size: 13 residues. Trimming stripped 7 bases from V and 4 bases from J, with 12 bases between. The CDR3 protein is CASTRGAADTQYF. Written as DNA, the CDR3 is TGTGCCAGCACCCGGGGCGCAGCAGATACGCAGTATTTT.

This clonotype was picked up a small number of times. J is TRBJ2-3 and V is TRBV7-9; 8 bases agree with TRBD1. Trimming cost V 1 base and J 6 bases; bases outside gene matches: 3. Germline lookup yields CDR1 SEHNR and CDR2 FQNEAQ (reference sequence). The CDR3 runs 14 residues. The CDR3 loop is CASSLGQGHDTQYF. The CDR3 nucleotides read TGTGCCAGCAGCTTAGGACAGGGGCACGATACGCAGTATTTT.

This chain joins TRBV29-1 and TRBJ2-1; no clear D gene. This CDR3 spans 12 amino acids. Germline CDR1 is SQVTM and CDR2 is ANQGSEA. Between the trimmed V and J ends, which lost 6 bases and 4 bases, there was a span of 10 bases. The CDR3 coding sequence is TGCAGCGTGCCTAGAGCATACAATGAGCAGTTCTTC. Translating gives CSVPRAYNEQFF.

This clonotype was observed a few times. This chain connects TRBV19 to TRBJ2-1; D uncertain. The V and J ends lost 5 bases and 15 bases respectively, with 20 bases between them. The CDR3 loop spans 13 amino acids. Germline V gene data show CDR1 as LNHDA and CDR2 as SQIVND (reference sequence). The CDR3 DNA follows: TGTGCCAGTAGTGGGGAAGGACCCCCGCATTGGTTCTTC. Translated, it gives CASSGEGPPHWFF.

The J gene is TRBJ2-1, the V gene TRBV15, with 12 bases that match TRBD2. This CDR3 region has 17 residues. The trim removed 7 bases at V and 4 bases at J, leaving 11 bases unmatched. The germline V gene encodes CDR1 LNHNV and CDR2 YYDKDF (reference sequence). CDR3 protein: CATTPGLAGGRYNEQFF. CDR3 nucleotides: TGTGCCACCACCCCGGGACTAGCGGGCGGGAGATACAATGAGCAGTTCTTC.

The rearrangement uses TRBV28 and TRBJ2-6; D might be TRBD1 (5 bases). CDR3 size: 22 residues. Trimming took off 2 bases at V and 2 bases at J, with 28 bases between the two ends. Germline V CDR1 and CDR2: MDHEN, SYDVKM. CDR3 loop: CASSLGATSWTLLGPGANVLTF. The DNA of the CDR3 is TGTGCCAGCAGTTTAGGGGCTACTTCCTGGACACTTTTAGGACCTGGGGCCAACGTCCTGACTTTC.

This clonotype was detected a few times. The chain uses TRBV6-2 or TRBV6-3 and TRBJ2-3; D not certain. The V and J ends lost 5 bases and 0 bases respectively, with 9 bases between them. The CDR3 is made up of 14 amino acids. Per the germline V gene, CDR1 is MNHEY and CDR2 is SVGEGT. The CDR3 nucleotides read TGTGCCAGCAGTCTCATTATGAGCACAGATACGCAGTATTTT. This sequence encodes CASSLIMSTDTQYF.

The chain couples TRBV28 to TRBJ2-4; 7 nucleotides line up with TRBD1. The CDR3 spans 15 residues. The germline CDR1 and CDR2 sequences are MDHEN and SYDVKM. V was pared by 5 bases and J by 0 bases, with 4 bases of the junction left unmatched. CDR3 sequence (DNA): TGTGCCAGCAGTAACAGGGGCCTAGCCAAAAACATTCAGTACTTC. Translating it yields CASSNRGLAKNIQYF.

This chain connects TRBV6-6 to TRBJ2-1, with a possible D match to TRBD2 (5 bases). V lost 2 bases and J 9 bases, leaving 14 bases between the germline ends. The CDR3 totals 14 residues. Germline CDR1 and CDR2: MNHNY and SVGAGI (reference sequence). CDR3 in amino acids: CASSYTLSGFEQFF. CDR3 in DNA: TGTGCCAGCAGTTACACATTATCGGGGTTTGAGCAGTTCTTC.

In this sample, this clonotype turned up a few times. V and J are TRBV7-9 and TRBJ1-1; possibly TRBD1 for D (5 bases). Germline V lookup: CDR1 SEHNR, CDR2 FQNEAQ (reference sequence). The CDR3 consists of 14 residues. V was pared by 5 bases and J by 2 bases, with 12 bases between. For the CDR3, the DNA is TGTGCCAGCAGCCCTGGGGGGGATAACACTGAAGCTTTCTTT. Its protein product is CASSPGGDNTEAFF.

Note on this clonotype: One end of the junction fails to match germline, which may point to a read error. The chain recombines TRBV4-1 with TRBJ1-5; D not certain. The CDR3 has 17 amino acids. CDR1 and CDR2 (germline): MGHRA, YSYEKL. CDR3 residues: CASSQDLNGKGNQPQHF. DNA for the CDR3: TGTGCCAGCAGCCAAGATCTCAACGGAAAAGGCAATCAGCCCCAGCATTTT.

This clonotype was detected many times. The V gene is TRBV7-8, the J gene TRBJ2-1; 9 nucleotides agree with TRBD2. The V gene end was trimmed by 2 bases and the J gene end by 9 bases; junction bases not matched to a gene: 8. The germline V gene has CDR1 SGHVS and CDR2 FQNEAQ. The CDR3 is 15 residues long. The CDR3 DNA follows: TGTGCCAGCAGCTTAACCGCGGGGGGGGAGGTTGAGCAGTTCTTC. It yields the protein CASSLTAGGEVEQFF.

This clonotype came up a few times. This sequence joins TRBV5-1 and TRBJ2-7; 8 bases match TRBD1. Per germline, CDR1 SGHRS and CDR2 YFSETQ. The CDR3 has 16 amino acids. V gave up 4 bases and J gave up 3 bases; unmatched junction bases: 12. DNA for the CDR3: TGCGCCAGCAGCCCCACCCGGGGACAGGAGTACTACGAGCAGTACTTC. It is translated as CASSPTRGQEYYEQYF.

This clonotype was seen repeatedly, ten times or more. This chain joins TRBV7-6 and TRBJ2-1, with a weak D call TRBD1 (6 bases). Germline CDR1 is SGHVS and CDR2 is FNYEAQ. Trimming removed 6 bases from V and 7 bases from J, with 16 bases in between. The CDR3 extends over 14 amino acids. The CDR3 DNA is TGTGCCAGCAGTCGGAACAGGGTAGGGAATGAGCAGTTCTTC. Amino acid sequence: CASSRNRVGNEQFF.

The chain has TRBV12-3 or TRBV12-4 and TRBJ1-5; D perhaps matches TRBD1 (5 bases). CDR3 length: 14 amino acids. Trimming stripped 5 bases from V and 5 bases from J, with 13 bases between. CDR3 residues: CASSHVRGDQPQHF. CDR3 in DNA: TGTGCCAGCAGTCATGTAAGAGGGGATCAGCCCCAGCATTTT.

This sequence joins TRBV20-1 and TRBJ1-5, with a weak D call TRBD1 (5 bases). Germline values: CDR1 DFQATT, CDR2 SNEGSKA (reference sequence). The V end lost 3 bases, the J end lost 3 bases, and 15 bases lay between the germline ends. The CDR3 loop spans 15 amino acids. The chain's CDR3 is CSASQMGESNQPQHF. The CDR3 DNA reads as TGCAGTGCTAGTCAAATGGGGGAATCCAATCAGCCCCAGCATTTT.

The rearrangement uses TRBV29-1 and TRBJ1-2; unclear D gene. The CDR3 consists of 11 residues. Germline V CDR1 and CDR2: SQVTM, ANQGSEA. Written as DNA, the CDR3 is TGCAGTGGGGTCGCAGGCTATGGCTACACCTTC. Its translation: CSGVAGYGYTF.

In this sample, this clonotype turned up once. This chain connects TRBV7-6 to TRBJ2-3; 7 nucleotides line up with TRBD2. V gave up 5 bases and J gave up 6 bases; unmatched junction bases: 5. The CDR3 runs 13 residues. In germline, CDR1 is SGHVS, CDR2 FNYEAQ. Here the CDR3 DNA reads TGTGCCAGCAGCCGGAGCGGGGAGGATACGCAGTATTTT. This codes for CASSRSGEDTQYF.

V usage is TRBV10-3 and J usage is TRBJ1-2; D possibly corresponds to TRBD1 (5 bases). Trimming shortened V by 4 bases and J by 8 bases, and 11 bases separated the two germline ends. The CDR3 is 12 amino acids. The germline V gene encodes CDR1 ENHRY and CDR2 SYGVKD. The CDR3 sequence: CAISGGLSGYTF. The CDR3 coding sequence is TGTGCCATCAGTGGGGGACTCAGCGGCTACACCTTC.

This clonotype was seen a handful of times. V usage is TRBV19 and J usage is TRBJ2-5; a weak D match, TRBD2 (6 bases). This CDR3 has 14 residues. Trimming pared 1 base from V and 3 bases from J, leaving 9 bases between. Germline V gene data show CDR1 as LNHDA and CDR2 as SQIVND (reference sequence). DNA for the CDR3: TGTGCCAGTAGTATAGCGGCGGGAAAAGAGACCCAGTACTTC. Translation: CASSIAAGKETQYF.

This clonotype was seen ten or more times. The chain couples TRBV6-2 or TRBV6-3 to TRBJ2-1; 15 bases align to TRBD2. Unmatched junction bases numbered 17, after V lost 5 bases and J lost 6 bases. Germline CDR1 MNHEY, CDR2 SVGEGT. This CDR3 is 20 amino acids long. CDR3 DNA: TGTGCCAGCAGTAAATCCTTAGGACTAGCGGGGGGGCCTCCCTTCAATGAGCAGTTCTTC. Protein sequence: CASSKSLGLAGGPPFNEQFF.

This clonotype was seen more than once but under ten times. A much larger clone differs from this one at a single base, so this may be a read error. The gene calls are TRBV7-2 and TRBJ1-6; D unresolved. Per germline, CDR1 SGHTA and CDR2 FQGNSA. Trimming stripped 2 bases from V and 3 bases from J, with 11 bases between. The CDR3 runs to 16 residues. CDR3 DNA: TGTGCCAGCAGCTTAAGGTCATGGGACTATAATTCACCCCTCCACTTT. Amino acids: CASSLRSWDYNSPLHF.

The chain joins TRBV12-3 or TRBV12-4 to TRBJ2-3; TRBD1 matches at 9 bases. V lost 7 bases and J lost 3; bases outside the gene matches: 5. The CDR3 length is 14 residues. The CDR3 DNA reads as TGTGCCAGCAATAATGGGACAGGGACAGATACGCAGTATTTT. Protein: CASNNGTGTDTQYF.